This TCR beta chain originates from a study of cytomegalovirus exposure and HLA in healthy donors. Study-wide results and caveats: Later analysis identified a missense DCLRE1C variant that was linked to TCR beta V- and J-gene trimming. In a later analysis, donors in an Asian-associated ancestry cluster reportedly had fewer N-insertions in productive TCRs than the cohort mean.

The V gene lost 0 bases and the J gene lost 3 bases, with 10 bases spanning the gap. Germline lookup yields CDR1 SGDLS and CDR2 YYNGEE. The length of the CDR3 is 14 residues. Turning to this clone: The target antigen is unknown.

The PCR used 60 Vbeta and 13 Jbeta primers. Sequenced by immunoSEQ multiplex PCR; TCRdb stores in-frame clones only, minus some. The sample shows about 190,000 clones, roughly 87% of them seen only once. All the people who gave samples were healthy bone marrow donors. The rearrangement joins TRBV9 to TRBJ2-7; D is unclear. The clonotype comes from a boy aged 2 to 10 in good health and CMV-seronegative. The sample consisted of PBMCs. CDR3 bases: TGTGCCAGCAGCGTAGGGCTCCCTGGCTACGAGCAGTACTTC. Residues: CASSVGLPGYEQYF.